This section outlines one TCR beta chain sequence together with its context. These data originate in a study of blood T cell repertoires in COVID-19. Looking at the study overall: Both acute and convalescent COVID-19 samples were obtained from the United States, Italy and Spain.

Seattle researchers signed up patients amid active infection and tracked them longitudinally. Germline CDR1 reads LNHDA; CDR2 reads SQIVND (reference sequence). Germline trimming cut 9 bases from V and 4 bases from J; bases unmatched to any gene: 8. The CDR3 contains 13 residues. In the original workflow: Amplification of reference gene primers was used by the study to estimate nucleated cell counts. Some clones are missing from TCRdb's copy, which holds only in-frame ones; the method was immunoSEQ multiplex PCR. The DNA was the basis for D and trimming; V, J and clone size are from that table. The table shows some 220,000 clones, with 75% to 85% occurring only once.

This clonotype originated in a woman between 65 and 79 years old with COVID-19, enrolled during active disease. The chain combines TRBV19 with TRBJ1-2, with 7 bases matching TRBD1. What was sequenced was peripheral blood. CDR3 protein: CASNTGDPYGYTF. CDR3 nucleotide sequence: TGTGCCAGCAATACAGGGGACCCCTATGGCTACACCTTC.